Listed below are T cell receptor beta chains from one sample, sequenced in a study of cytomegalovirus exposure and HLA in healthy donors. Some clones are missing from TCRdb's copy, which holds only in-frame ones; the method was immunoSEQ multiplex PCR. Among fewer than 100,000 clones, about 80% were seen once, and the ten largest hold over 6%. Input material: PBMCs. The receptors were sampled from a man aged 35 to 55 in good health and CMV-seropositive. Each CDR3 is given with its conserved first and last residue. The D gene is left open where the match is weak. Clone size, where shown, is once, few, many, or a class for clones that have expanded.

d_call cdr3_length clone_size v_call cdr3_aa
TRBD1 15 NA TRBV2 CASNEWDRGNYEQYF
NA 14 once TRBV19 CASSIDTGGDEQFF
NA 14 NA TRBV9 CASSVGWGLTEAFF
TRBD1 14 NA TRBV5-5 CASSLGQGADTQYF
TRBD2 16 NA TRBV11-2 CASSLGWREGRDEQFF
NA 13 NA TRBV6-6 CASPSVLNTEAFF
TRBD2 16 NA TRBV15 CATSGGLAGVGYEQYF
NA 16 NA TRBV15 CATSRVTGGPQETQYF
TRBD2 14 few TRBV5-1 CASSLVLAGGEQFF
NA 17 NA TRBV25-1 CASSPRPSGEGNYGYTF
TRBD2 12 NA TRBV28 CASGLAGFEQFF
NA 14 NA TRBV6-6 CASGGARPIYGYTF
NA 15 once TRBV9 CASSGRQSYNSPLHF
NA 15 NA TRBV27 CASSLLYIGNTEAFF
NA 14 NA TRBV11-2 CASRERVYDEKLFF
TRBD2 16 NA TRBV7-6 CASSLFAGGVTDTQYF
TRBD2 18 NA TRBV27 CAIGTSGRTVTSTDTQYF
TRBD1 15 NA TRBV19 CASSLDRGYGDEQFF
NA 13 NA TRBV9 CASSVAGYNEQFF
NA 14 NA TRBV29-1 CSVNQVGGNEKLFF
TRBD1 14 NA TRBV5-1 CASSLGQGISGYTF
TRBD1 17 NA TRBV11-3 CASSLRKGAATENTIYF
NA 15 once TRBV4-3 CASSQDGRGVYGYTF
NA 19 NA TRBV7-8 CASSLVRRGRRATNEKLFF
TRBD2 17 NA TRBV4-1 CASSRGGLAGNKNIQYF
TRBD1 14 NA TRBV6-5 CASSPTGYNNGYTF
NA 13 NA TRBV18 CASSPISKETQYF
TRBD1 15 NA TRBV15 CATSRGGSGGREQFF
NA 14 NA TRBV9 CASSPNYNTGELFF
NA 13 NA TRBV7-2 CASNGGASGELFF
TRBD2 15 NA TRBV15 CATSTRAGGYNEQFF